The sequence of this T cell receptor (beta chain) was determined in a study of blood T cell repertoires in COVID-19. Repertoires were generated with immunoSEQ multiplex PCR, while TCRdb's copy carries only in-frame clones and drops some. The profile covers about 140,000 clones, with about four fifths appearing a single time and 4% taken by the ten largest. There are 14 residues in the CDR3. V gave up 1 base and J gave up 2 bases, with 8 bases separating them. Germline V lookup: CDR1 MDHEN, CDR2 SYDVKM. This clonotype was obtained from an older woman with acute or convalescent COVID-19. Source material: peripheral blood. V usage is TRBV28 and J usage is TRBJ2-5, with D tentatively TRBD1 (5 bases). In nucleotides, the CDR3 is TGTGCCAGCAGTTTATCAGGGTTTCAAGAGACCCAGTACTTC. Its translation is CASSLSGFQETQYF.